These 30 T cell receptor beta chains share one sample of origin, sequenced in a study of CD8+ T cells in alopecia areata. RNA extraction and reverse transcription yielded cDNA as sequencing template. The method was immunoSEQ multiplex PCR; TCRdb's version includes in-frame clones alone and lacks a portion of them. The sample includes roughly 150,000 clones, about 50% of them seen just once. Specimen: CD8+ T cells sorted from blood, collected at week 0. The receptor set was obtained from a human donor with alopecia areata.

DNA of the CDR3: TGTGCCTGGAGTGTCCGGGGGGCGGACTATGGCTACACCTTC. Amino acids: CAWSVRGADYGYTF. The J gene is TRBJ1-2, the V gene TRBV30; TRBD1 might be the D (6 bases). V lost 0 bases and J 3 bases, leaving 11 bases between the germline ends. The CDR3 has 14 residues. Germline V CDR1 and CDR2: GTSNPN, SVGIG (reference sequence).

The rearrangement links TRBV11-1 to TRBJ2-2, with a possible D match to TRBD1 (6 bases). The germline gives CDR1 SGHAT, CDR2 FQDESV (reference sequence). V lost 7 bases and J lost 6, with 9 bases in between. This CDR3 has 12 residues. CDR3 sequence: CASTTGPGELFF. CDR3 bases: TGTGCCAGCACCACAGGGCCCGGGGAGCTGTTTTTT.

V usage is TRBV13 and J usage is TRBJ1-1; D gene unclear. V was shortened by 6 bases and J by 0 bases, with 5 bases between the two germline ends. This CDR3 is 12 amino acids long. Germline loops: CDR1 PRHDT, CDR2 FYEKMQ (reference sequence). The CDR3 is CASSGMNTEAFF. For the CDR3, the DNA is TGTGCCAGCAGTGGGATGAACACTGAAGCTTTCTTT.

For this clone: The junction and the germline gene differ at one end; a read error may be behind it. The J gene is TRBJ1-4, the V gene TRBV6-6; D might be TRBD1 (5 bases). CDR3 length: 15 amino acids. Germline CDR1 is MNHNY and CDR2 is SVGAGI (reference sequence). The CDR3 nucleotides read TGTGCCAGCACTTACCCCAGGGAGGGTAGTGAAAAACTGTTTTTT. Its translation is CASTYPREGSEKLFF.

This CDR3 is CASSQDKGGQDEQYF. The DNA of the CDR3 is TGTGCCAGCAGCCAAGATAAGGGTGGACAGGACGAGCAGTACTTC. The chain uses TRBV4-2 and TRBJ2-7; 7 nucleotides align to TRBD1. V lost 0 bases and J lost 5; bases outside the gene matches: 7. Germline V CDR1 and CDR2: LGHNA, YNFKEQ. CDR3 length equals 15 residues.

The chain couples TRBV4-1 to TRBJ2-7; D not certain. The V end lost 1 base, the J end lost 2 bases, and 9 bases lay between the germline ends. Germline loops: CDR1 MGHRA, CDR2 YSYEKL. This CDR3 comprises 14 residues. DNA for the CDR3: TGCGCCAGCAGCCAAGGGCAGGTCCCCTACGAGCAGTACTTC. Translation gives CASSQGQVPYEQYF.

The chain's CDR3 is CASSTGYEQYF. The DNA of the CDR3 is TGTGCCAGCAGCACCGGGTACGAGCAGTACTTC. V is TRBV9 and J is TRBJ2-7; no reliable D call. CDR1 is SGDLS, CDR2 YYNGEE, per germline. The CDR3 spans 11 residues. V was clipped by 4 bases and J by 4 bases, with 6 bases between them.

This chain links TRBV10-2 with TRBJ1-2; D unresolved. This CDR3 has 11 residues. Germline assignment: CDR1 WSHSY and CDR2 SAAADI. V was cut by 6 bases and J by 8 bases, with 10 bases left in between. CDR3: CASREGSGYTF. The CDR3 DNA is TGCGCCAGCAGGGAAGGGTCGGGCTACACCTTC.

V gene TRBV29-1 combines with J gene TRBJ2-3, with D possibly being TRBD2 (6 bases). Between the trimmed V and J ends, which lost 6 bases and 4 bases, there was a span of 20 bases. CDR1 and CDR2 (germline): SQVTM, ANQGSEA. The CDR3 is 15 amino acids. The CDR3 region has the DNA TGCAGCGTCGTGGGGACTTGGCCGATCGCAGATACGCAGTATTTT. Translation gives CSVVGTWPIADTQYF.

V and J are TRBV5-1 and TRBJ2-5; 9 bases match TRBD2. The length of the CDR3 is 13 residues. J was trimmed by 2 bases and V by 7 bases; bases with no gene match: 3. Germline V gene sequence: CDR1 SGHRS, CDR2 YFSETQ. CDR3 loop: CASRLAGQETQYF. CDR3 DNA: TGCGCCAGCCGCCTAGCGGGGCAAGAGACCCAGTACTTC.

The rearrangement joins TRBV13 to TRBJ2-5; no reliable D call. Deletions cut 0 bases from V and 5 bases from J, with 7 bases between. The CDR3 is made up of 13 amino acids. The germline gives CDR1 PRHDT, CDR2 FYEKMQ (reference sequence). CDR3 coding DNA: TGTGCCAGCAGCTTAGGGGCTGTGGAGACCCAGTACTTC. As protein: CASSLGAVETQYF. Together with reference TRBV13 and TRBJ2-5, the CDR3 gives the full variable domain: AAGVIQSPRHLIKEKRETATLKCYPIPRHDTVYWYQQGPGQDPQFLISFYEKMQSDKGSIPDRFSAQQFSDYHSELNMSSLELGDSALYFCASSLGAVETQYFGPGTRLLVL.

V is TRBV25-1 and J is TRBJ2-1, with D maybe TRBD2 (5 bases). Trimming took 9 bases from V and 10 from J, leaving 10 bases between them. The CDR3 contains 10 residues. Germline V gene sequence: CDR1 MGHDK, CDR2 SYGVNS. The CDR3 region has the DNA TGTGCCAGTGAGGGTAGAGAGCAGTTCTTC. Protein: CASEGREQFF.

The genes are TRBV9 and TRBJ2-5, with D uncertain. The CDR3 consists of 12 residues. V lost 0 bases, J lost 7 bases, and 7 bases lay in between. Germline assignment: CDR1 SGDLS and CDR2 YYNGEE. The CDR3: CASSVEYGTQYF. CDR3 nucleotide sequence: TGTGCCAGCAGCGTAGAATACGGGACCCAGTACTTC.

V and J are TRBV6-4 and TRBJ2-6; D remains ambiguous. The CDR3 is made up of 18 amino acids. V shed 3 bases and J shed 1 base, with 16 bases lying between them. Germline CDR1 is MRHNA and CDR2 is SNTAGT. CDR3 sequence: CASSDFHPSPSGANVLTF. The CDR3 nucleotides read TGTGCCAGCAGTGATTTCCACCCGTCCCCGTCTGGGGCCAACGTCCTGACTTTC.

Worth noting for this clone: One end of the junction fails to match germline, which may point to a read error. The chain carries TRBV13 and TRBJ2-1, with a tentative D call TRBD2 (6 bases). The germline V gene encodes CDR1 PRHDT and CDR2 FYEKMQ (reference sequence). There are 15 residues in the CDR3. CDR3: CASSLGVSGYNEQFF. The CDR3 DNA is TGTGCCAGCAGCCTAGGAGTTAGCGGCTACAATGAGCAGTTCTTC.

The chain has TRBV27 and TRBJ2-1; 7 bases fit TRBD1. The CDR3 covers 12 residues. Germline V CDR1 and CDR2: MNHEY, SMNVEV (reference sequence). The junction had 9 bases not matched to a gene; V was cut back by 5 bases and J by 14 bases. Here the CDR3 reads CASSPTGYGEFF. The CDR3 DNA is TGTGCCAGCAGTCCGACAGGGTACGGTGAGTTCTTC.

The V and J genes are TRBV4-3 and TRBJ1-1, with TRBD1 matching 9 bases. The germline V gene encodes CDR1 LGHNA and CDR2 YSLEER. CDR3 size: 14 residues. J was trimmed by 6 bases and V by 3 bases; bases with no gene match: 5. CDR3 protein: CASSQGDRAPEAFF. As DNA, the CDR3 is TGCGCCAGCAGCCAGGGGGACAGGGCGCCTGAAGCTTTCTTT.

This clone showed up just a few times. V usage is TRBV14 and J usage is TRBJ2-7; 7 bases line up with TRBD2. V gave up 5 bases and J gave up 5 bases; unmatched junction bases: 12. The CDR3 loop spans 15 amino acids. Germline V CDR1 and CDR2: SGHDN, FVKESK. CDR3 nucleotide sequence: TGTGCCAGCAGCGTTCTAGCGGTGAAGGTCCACGAGCAGTACTTC. This gives the protein CASSVLAVKVHEQYF.

This clone was seen a few times. The chain has TRBV20-1 and TRBJ2-1, with TRBD2 as a possible D gene (6 bases). Germline loops: CDR1 DFQATT, CDR2 SNEGSKA (reference sequence). This CDR3 region has 11 residues. The V end lost 8 bases, the J end lost 13 bases, and 18 bases lay between the germline ends. CDR3 nucleotide sequence: TGCAGTACTCAAATGGGCGGGGCCCAGTTCTTC. This gives the protein CSTQMGGAQFF.

This chain links TRBV30 with TRBJ1-1; D possibly corresponds to TRBD1 (5 bases). CDR1 and CDR2 (germline): GTSNPN, SVGIG (reference sequence). This CDR3 contains 12 residues. V lost 0 bases and J 9 bases, leaving 11 bases between the germline ends. CDR3 region: CAWSVGTGQAFF. The CDR3 bases are TGTGCCTGGAGTGTAGGTACAGGTCAAGCTTTCTTT. The whole variable domain, remainder taken from reference TRBV30 and TRBJ1-1, is SQTIHQWPATLVQPVGSPLSLECTVEGTSNPNLYWYRQAAGRGLQLLFYSVGIGQISSEVPQNLSASRPQDRQFILSSKKLLLSDSGFYLCAWSVGTGQAFFGQGTRLTVV.

At least ten counts were recorded for this clone. Sequence at one end of the junction differs from germline and may be a read error. This sample includes further DNA sequences coding for the same CDR3. The rearrangement links TRBV7-2 to TRBJ1-2; possibly TRBD1 for D (5 bases). Germline assignment: CDR1 SGHTA and CDR2 FQGNSA. The CDR3 spans 14 residues. CDR3 DNA: TGCGCCAGCAGCCAAACGGCAGGGAGGCATGGCTACACCTTC. This sequence encodes CASSQTAGRHGYTF.

The table lists this clone with a count of one. The chain joins TRBV7-8 to TRBJ2-3, with a possible D match to TRBD2 (5 bases). The CDR3 runs to 15 residues. Per germline, CDR1 SGHVS and CDR2 FQNEAQ. The V end lost 0 bases, the J end lost 1 base, and 8 bases lay between the germline ends. The CDR3 DNA sequence: TGTGCCAGCAGCTTAGCTCGGGGTGGCACAGATACGCAGTATTTT. The encoded protein is CASSLARGGTDTQYF.

The genes are TRBV13 and TRBJ1-1; D possibly corresponds to TRBD1 (5 bases). The CDR3 totals 14 residues. Trimming shortened V by 5 bases and J by 1 base, and 11 bases separated the two germline ends. CDR1 and CDR2 from the germline V gene are PRHDT and FYEKMQ (reference sequence). The CDR3 nucleotides are TGTGCCAGCAGCCCTGGGGCCCCGAACACTGAAGCTTTCTTT. Its protein is CASSPGAPNTEAFF. The full variable domain, its missing parts supplied by reference TRBV13 and TRBJ1-1, is AAGVIQSPRHLIKEKRETATLKCYPIPRHDTVYWYQQGPGQDPQFLISFYEKMQSDKGSIPDRFSAQQFSDYHSELNMSSLELGDSALYFCASSPGAPNTEAFFGQGTRLTVV.

In its sample, this clone was seen a few times. The rearrangement joins TRBV5-1 to TRBJ2-2; weak D call: TRBD1 (5 bases). The CDR3 loop spans 14 amino acids. Germline CDR1 and CDR2: SGHRS and YFSETQ. The ends were cut back, 1 base at V and 3 bases at J, with 7 bases in the middle. The CDR3 nucleotides read TGCGCCAGCAGCTTGCAGGGCGACACCGGGGAGCTGTTTTTT. Translation gives CASSLQGDTGELFF.

About this clone: This same CDR3 is encoded by further DNA sequences in the sample. V is TRBV29-1 and J is TRBJ1-3, with no clear D. CDR3 length: 12 residues. V was pared by 4 bases and J by 0 bases, with 4 bases between. In germline, CDR1 is SQVTM, CDR2 ANQGSEA. CDR3: CSVVDSGNTIYF. CDR3 coding DNA: TGCAGCGTTGTAGACTCTGGAAACACCATATATTTT.

V and J are TRBV4-3 and TRBJ2-7; D might be TRBD1 (6 bases). Germline V gene sequence: CDR1 LGHNA, CDR2 YSLEER. The ends were cut back, 0 bases at V and 1 base at J, with 10 bases in the middle. The CDR3 extends over 15 amino acids. CDR3 protein: CASSQDMGQSYEQYF. CDR3 nucleotide sequence: TGCGCCAGCAGCCAAGATATGGGACAATCCTACGAGCAGTACTTC.

The rearrangement joins TRBV7-8 to TRBJ1-1; D is possibly TRBD1 (6 bases). V was shortened by 5 bases and J by 6 bases, with 7 bases between the two germline ends. The CDR3 sequence is 11 residues long. The germline gives CDR1 SGHVS, CDR2 FQNEAQ. The CDR3 here is CASSRGAEAFF. CDR3 DNA: TGTGCCAGCAGCAGGGGGGCTGAAGCTTTCTTT.

The rearrangement uses TRBV19 and TRBJ2-7; D unclear. The CDR3 covers 14 residues. Germline V gene data show CDR1 as LNHDA and CDR2 as SQIVND (reference sequence). V dropped 4 bases and J dropped 3 bases, with 13 bases sitting between them. CDR3 sequence reads: CASSTGSADYEQYF. The CDR3 region has the DNA TGTGCCAGTAGTACGGGCAGCGCCGACTACGAGCAGTACTTC.

V gene TRBV6-5 combines with J gene TRBJ2-1; 11 bases match TRBD1. Germline loops: CDR1 MNHEY, CDR2 SVGAGI. This CDR3 has 15 amino acids. V trimming: 4 bases; J trimming: 9 bases; junction bases outside the gene matches: 8. CDR3 sequence: CASSFGQGARGEQFF. The CDR3 DNA reads TGTGCCAGCAGTTTCGGACAGGGGGCTCGTGGTGAGCAGTTCTTC.

This clone was seen a few times. The same CDR3 also results from other DNA sequences found in this sample. The chain uses TRBV4-3 and TRBJ2-7, with TRBD1 matching 8 bases. Trimming at V came to 1 base and at J to 4 bases, leaving 3 bases not matched to a gene. This CDR3 has 14 amino acids. Germline assignment: CDR1 LGHNA and CDR2 YSLEER. CDR3 nucleotide sequence: TGCGCCAGCAGCCAAGGGACAGGGACGTACGAGCAGTACTTC. Translated, it gives CASSQGTGTYEQYF.